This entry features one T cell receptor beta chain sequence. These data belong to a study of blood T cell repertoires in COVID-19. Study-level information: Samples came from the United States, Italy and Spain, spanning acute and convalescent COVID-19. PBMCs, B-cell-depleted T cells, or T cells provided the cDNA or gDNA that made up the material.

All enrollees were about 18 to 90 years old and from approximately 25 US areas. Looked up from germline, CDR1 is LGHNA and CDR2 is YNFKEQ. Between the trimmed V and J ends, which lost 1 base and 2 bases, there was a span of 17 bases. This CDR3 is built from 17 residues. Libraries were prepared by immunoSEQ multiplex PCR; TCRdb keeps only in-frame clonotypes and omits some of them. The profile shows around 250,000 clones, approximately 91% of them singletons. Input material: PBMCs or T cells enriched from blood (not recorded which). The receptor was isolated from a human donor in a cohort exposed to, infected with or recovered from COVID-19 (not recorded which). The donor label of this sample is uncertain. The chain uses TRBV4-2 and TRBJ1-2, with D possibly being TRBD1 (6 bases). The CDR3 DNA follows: TGTGCCAGCAGCCAAGGAGATAAAGGGACATCGAACTATGGCTACACCTTC. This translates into CASSQGDKGTSNYGYTF.